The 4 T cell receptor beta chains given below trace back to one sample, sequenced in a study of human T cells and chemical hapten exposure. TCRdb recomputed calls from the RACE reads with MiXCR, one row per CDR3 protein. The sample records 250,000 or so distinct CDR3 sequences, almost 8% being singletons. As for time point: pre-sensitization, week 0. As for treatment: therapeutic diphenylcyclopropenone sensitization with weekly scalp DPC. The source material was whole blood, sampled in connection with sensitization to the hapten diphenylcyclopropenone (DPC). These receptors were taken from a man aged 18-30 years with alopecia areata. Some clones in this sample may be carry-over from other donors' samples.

CDR3 sequence (DNA): TGCGCCAGCAGCTTGGATCTCCCCCCAACGGAAGGCTACACCTTC. This codes for CASSLDLPPTEGYTF. The rearrangement links TRBV5-1 to TRBJ1-2, with unresolved D. The CDR3 contains 15 residues. Germline V lookup: CDR1 SGHRS, CDR2 YFSETQ. V gave up 0 bases and J gave up 8 bases, with 17 bases separating them.

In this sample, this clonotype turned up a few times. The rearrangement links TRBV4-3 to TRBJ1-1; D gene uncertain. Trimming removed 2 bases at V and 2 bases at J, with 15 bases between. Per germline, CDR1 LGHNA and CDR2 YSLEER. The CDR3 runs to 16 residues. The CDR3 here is CASSQLGFGYNTEAFF. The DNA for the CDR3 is TGCGCCAGCAGCCAACTGGGTTTTGGGTATAACACTGAAGCTTTCTTT.

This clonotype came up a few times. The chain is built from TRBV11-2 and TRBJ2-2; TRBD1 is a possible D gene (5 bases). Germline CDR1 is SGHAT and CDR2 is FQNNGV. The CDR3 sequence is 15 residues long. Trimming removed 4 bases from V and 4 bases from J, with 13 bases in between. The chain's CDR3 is CASSSTAAPTGELFF. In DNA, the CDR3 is TGTGCCAGCAGCTCGACAGCAGCCCCCACCGGGGAGCTGTTTTTT.

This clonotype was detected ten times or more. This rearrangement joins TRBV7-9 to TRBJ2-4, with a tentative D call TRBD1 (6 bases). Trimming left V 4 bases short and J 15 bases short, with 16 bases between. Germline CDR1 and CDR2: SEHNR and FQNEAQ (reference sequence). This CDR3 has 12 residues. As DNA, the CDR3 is TGTGCCAGCAGCTCAAGACCGGGACATCTGTACTTC. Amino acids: CASSSRPGHLYF.